This TCR beta chain originates from a study of metastatic and nonmetastatic thyroid tumors. Study at large: A comparison of repertoires was made across blood and tumor or nodule tissue from malignant and benign thyroid patients.

Patients were all untreated before their thyroid surgery. The CDR3 has 15 residues. CDR1 is SGHTS, CDR2 YDEGEE, per germline. The V and J ends lost 3 bases and 0 bases respectively, with 9 bases between them. Broader study findings: Across blood and tumor, TCR beta diversity in malignant thyroid tumors was reportedly significantly higher than in benign nodules.

Authors' data handling: Built for papillary thyroid cancer, a distant-metastasis classifier drew on CDR3 differences across clinicopathological groups. MiXCR was used by TCRdb to re-call the PCR reads. It is TCRdb's table, rather than the study itself, that gives the V and J calls and clone size. The sample shows roughly 81,000 clones, 8% to 9.5% of them seen only once. This clone was recorded many times. What it binds is not known. The TCR was taken from a female donor with papillary thyroid cancer or a benign thyroid nodule (not recorded which). Some clones in this sample may be carry-over from other donors' samples. The chain carries TRBV5-8 and TRBJ2-2, with D hard to call. Sequences were obtained from blood. DNA of the CDR3: TGTGCCAGCAGCTCTTGGCCCGCGAACACCGGGGAGCTGTTTTTT. Amino acids: CASSSWPANTGELFF.